The rows below give T cell receptor beta chains drawn from one sample of a study of cytomegalovirus exposure and HLA in healthy donors. Sequenced by immunoSEQ multiplex PCR; TCRdb stores in-frame clones only, minus some. This sample has about 220,000 clones; roughly 88% occur once, and the top ten carry 0.71%. The sample was PBMCs. The source of these receptors is a boy aged 2-9 years in good health and CMV-seronegative. Each CDR3 is given with its conserved first and last residue. Fields, in order: clone size, D gene, V gene, J gene, CDR3 DNA, CDR3 protein. A D gene is named only where the DNA matches it firmly. Not all rows give a size; the values are once, few, many and, for expanded clones, a class.

NA	TRBD1	TRBV4-1	TRBJ1-5	TGCGCCAGCAGCTTGGGACAGGATCATCAGCCCCAGCATTTT	CASSLGQDHQPQHF
once	NA	TRBV6-6	TRBJ2-4	TGTGCCAGCAGCGCTGCCCGCCACCAGGGGAACAATATTCAGTACTTC	CASSAARHQGNNIQYF
NA	TRBD1	TRBV19	TRBJ1-2	TGTGCCAGTAGTACCCGGACAGGGAACTATGGCTACACCTTC	CASSTRTGNYGYTF
NA	NA	TRBV4-1	TRBJ1-1	TGCGCCAGCAGCCAATACAGGGACATAATGAACACTGAAGCTTTCTTT	CASSQYRDIMNTEAFF
NA	NA	TRBV21-1	TRBJ2-7	TGTGCCAGCAGCAACCAAACCCTTTCTCAGGGGCTAATCTACGAGCAGTACTTC	CASSNQTLSQGLIYEQYF
NA	TRBD2	TRBV4-2	TRBJ2-3	TGTGCCAGCAGCCAAGATATAGCGGGTGACACAGATACGCAGTATTTT	CASSQDIAGDTDTQYF
few	TRBD1	TRBV5-1	TRBJ2-7	TGCGCCAGCAGCCCGTCGACAGGGGGTATGAACGAGCAGTACTTC	CASSPSTGGMNEQYF
NA	NA	TRBV7-6	TRBJ2-3	TGTGCCAGCAGCCAATCCACAGATACGCAGTATTTT	CASSQSTDTQYF
NA	NA	TRBV6-1	TRBJ1-3	TGTGCCAGCAGCCTCCAGGGCTCTGGAAACACCATATATTTT	CASSLQGSGNTIYF
NA	TRBD1	TRBV7-2	TRBJ2-5	TGTGCCAGCAACTCGGACAGGAAAGAGACCCAGTACTTC	CASNSDRKETQYF
NA	NA	TRBV27	TRBJ2-3	TGTGCCAGCAGCAAACAAAACCGGGACTCCACAGATACGCAGTATTTT	CASSKQNRDSTDTQYF
NA	NA	TRBV6-1	TRBJ1-2	TGTGCCACCCGAGAGGGGGTGAGCAACTATGGCTACACCTTC	CATREGVSNYGYTF
NA	TRBD1	TRBV7-8	TRBJ2-1	TGTGCCAGCAGCCCGTTGACAGGGGGCTGGGGGGAGAGCAACAATGAGCAGTTCTTC	CASSPLTGGWGESNNEQFF
once	TRBD1	TRBV9	TRBJ2-6	TGTGCCAGCAGCTCCCGGCCGGACAGGCCCAACTCTGGGGCCAACGTCCTGACTTTC	CASSSRPDRPNSGANVLTF
NA	NA	TRBV6-5	TRBJ1-2	TGTGCCAGCAGTTACTCGAATCCAGGGGACTATGGCTACACCTTC	CASSYSNPGDYGYTF
NA	TRBD2	TRBV28	TRBJ2-3	TGTGCCAGCAGTTCACCGGGACTAGCGGGAACAGATACGCAGTATTTT	CASSSPGLAGTDTQYF
NA	TRBD1	TRBV29-1	TRBJ2-7	TGCAGCGTTGAGGGACAGGGTGGGTACGAGCAGTACTTC	CSVEGQGGYEQYF
NA	TRBD1	TRBV2	TRBJ1-6	TGTGCCACCGGACAGGAACCTTCACCCCTCCACTTT	CATGQEPSPLHF
few	TRBD1	TRBV11-2	TRBJ2-7	TGTGCCAGCAGCAGGGACAGCTACGAGCAGTACTTC	CASSRDSYEQYF
NA	TRBD1	TRBV19	TRBJ1-1	TGTGCCAGTACCCGGGACAGGGGGCCAAACACTGAAGCTTTCTTT	CASTRDRGPNTEAFF
NA	TRBD1	TRBV4-1	TRBJ1-5	TGCGCCAGCAGCGACGGGACAGGGAATCAGCCCCAGCATTTT	CASSDGTGNQPQHF
once	NA	TRBV30	TRBJ2-1	TGTGCCTGGAGTGTGCTGGACACAACCTACAATGAGCAGTTCTTC	CAWSVLDTTYNEQFF
NA	NA	TRBV6-5	TRBJ2-1	TGTGCCAGCAGTCGGGGTTCGGACAATGAGCAGTTCTTC	CASSRGSDNEQFF
few	NA	TRBV6-5	TRBJ1-1	TGTGCCAGCAGTTACTCGGCAGATCCCAACACTGAAGCTTTCTTT	CASSYSADPNTEAFF
once	TRBD2	TRBV7-8	TRBJ2-7	TGTGCCAGCAGCACAACCCCCGGGACTAGCCGTGGCGAGCAGTACTTC	CASSTTPGTSRGEQYF
NA	NA	TRBV5-3	TRBJ1-4	TGTGCCCCCCCGCGGTCAACTAATGAAAAACTGTTTTTT	CAPPRSTNEKLFF
NA	TRBD2	TRBV9	TRBJ2-5	TGTGCCAGCAGTGCCAGAGCTAGCGGGAGGTACCAAGAGACCCAGTACTTC	CASSARASGRYQETQYF
NA	NA	TRBV6-4	TRBJ1-1	TGTGCCAGCAGACCGGGTGAGAACACTGAAGCTTTCTTT	CASRPGENTEAFF
once	NA	TRBV10-3	TRBJ2-3	TGTGCCATCAGTGAGTCGGGCCCCTTTGGGCTTAGCACAGATACGCAGTATTTT	CAISESGPFGLSTDTQYF
NA	TRBD2	TRBV13	TRBJ2-7	TGTGCCAGCAGCGGGGGACTAGCGGATTCCTACGAGCAGTACTTC	CASSGGLADSYEQYF
NA	TRBD1	TRBV2	TRBJ1-2	TGTGCCAGCAGACCCGGGACAGGGCTTTTCTATGGCTACACCTTC	CASRPGTGLFYGYTF
few	NA	TRBV5-1	TRBJ2-3	TGCGCCAGCAGCTTGGGGCTAGCGCTGGATACGCAGTATTTT	CASSLGLALDTQYF
NA	NA	TRBV7-2	TRBJ2-1	TGTGCCAGCAGCATGGACTCCGCCTCCTACAATGAGCAGTTCTTC	CASSMDSASYNEQFF
NA	TRBD2	TRBV5-1	TRBJ2-1	TGCGCCAGCAGCTGGACTAGCGGGGGGGCTTTACTGTACAATGAGCAGTTCTTC	CASSWTSGGALLYNEQFF
NA	NA	TRBV19	TRBJ2-7	TGTGCCAGTAGGCCGGCTGGGGGCCCGTCCGAGCAGTACTTC	CASRPAGGPSEQYF
NA	NA	TRBV2	TRBJ1-6	TGTGCCAGCAGTGAGGAGATTCGGGATTCACCCCTCCACTTT	CASSEEIRDSPLHF
NA	NA	TRBV5-8	TRBJ2-3	TGTGCCAGCGGTAAGGGGACAGATACGCAGTATTTT	CASGKGTDTQYF
NA	TRBD2	TRBV2	TRBJ2-1	TGTGCCAGCAGTTTGCAGCCGGGACTAGCGGGAGGGAGAAGCTCCTACAATGAGCAGTTCTTC	CASSLQPGLAGGRSSYNEQFF
once	NA	TRBV5-1	TRBJ1-1	TGCGCCAGCAGGGAAGGGGTGGCGAACACTGAAGCTTTCTTT	CASREGVANTEAFF
NA	TRBD2	TRBV4-2	TRBJ2-3	TGTGCCAGCAGCCGAGGGGGGTTAGGACTAGCTTCAGATACGCAGTATTTT	CASSRGGLGLASDTQYF
NA	TRBD1	TRBV27	TRBJ1-6	TGTGCCAGCAGTTTAGTGACAGGGGCTAAAAATTCACCCCTCCACTTT	CASSLVTGAKNSPLHF
NA	NA	TRBV2	TRBJ2-1	TGTGCCAGCAGTGGTCGCCCGAGCTCCTACAATGAGCAGTTCTTC	CASSGRPSSYNEQFF
few	TRBD2	TRBV5-1	TRBJ2-3	TGCGCCAGCACCCTTGAGGCGGGGGGCACAGATACGCAGTATTTT	CASTLEAGGTDTQYF
NA	NA	TRBV9	TRBJ1-2	TGTGCCAGCAGCGTAGCGTCAGTCGCTAACTATGGCTACACCTTC	CASSVASVANYGYTF
NA	NA	TRBV7-8	TRBJ2-5	TGTGCCAGCAGCTCCGACAGGCTCAAGCCCGAAGAGACCCAGTACTTC	CASSSDRLKPEETQYF
few	TRBD1	TRBV6-5	TRBJ2-2	TGTGCCAGCAGAGTGGACAGGGCTATGACCGGGGAGCTGTTTTTT	CASRVDRAMTGELFF
NA	NA	TRBV2	TRBJ1-1	TGTGCCAGCAGTGACGTGCGGGGGGCGAACACTGAAGCTTTCTTT	CASSDVRGANTEAFF
NA	NA	TRBV10-2	TRBJ2-7	TGCGCCAGCAGTGAGCCGGGGGACTACGAGCAGTACTTC	CASSEPGDYEQYF
NA	NA	TRBV6-5	TRBJ1-2	TGTGCCAGCTTTGCGCTGGGGCAGAACTATGGCTACACCTTC	CASFALGQNYGYTF
NA	TRBD1	TRBV6-1	TRBJ2-7	TGTGCCAGCAGTTCCCGACAGGGAGCCTACGAGCAGTACTTC	CASSSRQGAYEQYF
NA	TRBD2	TRBV29-1	TRBJ2-1	TGCAGCGTTGAACTAGCGGAGTCCTACAATGAGCAGTTCTTC	CSVELAESYNEQFF
NA	NA	TRBV6-5	TRBJ1-1	TGTGCCAGCAGTTACTCGTACAGGGTGAACACTGAAGCTTTCTTT	CASSYSYRVNTEAFF
NA	TRBD1	TRBV7-9	TRBJ1-1	TGTGCCAGCAGCTTCTCAGGGGGCGCTGAAGCTTTCTTT	CASSFSGGAEAFF
NA	TRBD1	TRBV9	TRBJ1-2	TGTGCCAGCAGCGTAGCTGAGAGGGGGCGCCTCTATGGCTACACCTTC	CASSVAERGRLYGYTF
NA	NA	TRBV2	TRBJ2-5	TGTGCCAGCAGGGACTGGCAAGAGACCCAGTACTTC	CASRDWQETQYF
NA	NA	TRBV27	TRBJ2-3	TGTGCCAGCAGCCCGACAGGCGCACTCCTACCAGCAGATACGCAGTATTTT	CASSPTGALLPADTQYF
NA	NA	TRBV30	TRBJ1-2	TGTGCCTGGATTGTAGGGGACTACTATGGCTACACCTTC	CAWIVGDYYGYTF
NA	NA	TRBV9	TRBJ2-5	TGTGCCAGCAGCGTAGGGGTAGGAGGTGCGACCCAGTACTTC	CASSVGVGGATQYF
NA	NA	TRBV27	TRBJ2-1	TGTGCCAGCAGTCTAGGGGGGGAGATCGATGAGCAGTTCTTC	CASSLGGEIDEQFF
NA	NA	TRBV21-1	TRBJ2-7	TGTGCCAGCAGCTCCCGTAGCCAGGGGGACTACGAGCAGTACTTC	CASSSRSQGDYEQYF